This T cell receptor (beta chain) was sequenced during a study of siplizumab effects on memory and regulatory T cells. Each sample contributed around 10^5 TCR templates to the assay. Repertoires were generated with immunoSEQ multiplex PCR, while TCRdb's copy carries only in-frame clones and drops some. The sample has more than 95,000 clones; 93% are singletons. Points from the study as a whole: Naive T cells appeared more diverse than memory cells and seemed to be major alloresponse contributors.

Details on this clone: Antigen: not known.

The specimen sequenced was Tregs sorted from blood. This TCR came from a human donor in good health.

In nucleotides, the CDR3 is TGTGCCAGCAGCAAAGCCCCAGCGGGAGTTGGCACAGATACGCAGTATTTT. Protein: CASSKAPAGVGTDTQYF. This sequence joins TRBV21-1 and TRBJ2-3; the D segment call TRBD2 is taken from the table without a DNA check. TRBV21-1 is noted as a pseudogene. The CDR3 contains 17 residues.